This T cell receptor (beta chain) was identified in a study of CD8 T cells in Susac syndrome. The study's findings and limits: The number of individuals included in the study's TCR sequencing and HLA analysis was acknowledged as relatively small.

Reverse transcription used about 0.45 to 1 ug RNA and random hexamers. Amplification of TCR beta CDR3 spanned 54 Vbeta and 13 Jbeta via immunoSEQ multiplex PCR. TCRdb reprocessed the immunoSEQ multiplex PCR reads with MiXCR, giving one entry per CDR3 protein. Of 250,000 to 350,000 distinct CDR3 sequences in the sample, just over 90% are singletons; the top ten hold 0.065%. Comments on this clonotype: Its specificity is not known.

The authors carried out high-throughput sequencing of TCR beta. They applied it to CD8+ and CD4+ T cells obtained from blood. TEMRA cells were FACS-enriched, while CD8+ and CD4+ T cells were negatively isolated. Germline V gene sequence: CDR1 SNHLY, CDR2 FYNNEI. The length of the CDR3 is 14 residues. Germline trimming cut 7 bases from V and 5 bases from J; bases unmatched to any gene: 10. The J gene is TRBJ1-2, the V gene TRBV2; 7 bases match TRBD1. This clonotype originated in a human donor with multiple sclerosis. Material: CD4+ T cells from PBMCs. CDR3 in amino acids: CASTLMGTVYGYTF. The CDR3 DNA is TGTGCCAGCACCCTAATGGGGACAGTATATGGCTACACCTTC. The full variable domain, with the rest looked up from reference TRBV2 and TRBJ1-2, is EPEVTQTPSHQVTQMGQEVILRCVPISNHLYFYWYRQILGQKVEFLVSFYNNEISEKSEIFDDQFSVERPDGSNFTLKIRSTKLEDSAMYFCASTLMGTVYGYTFGSGTRLTVV.